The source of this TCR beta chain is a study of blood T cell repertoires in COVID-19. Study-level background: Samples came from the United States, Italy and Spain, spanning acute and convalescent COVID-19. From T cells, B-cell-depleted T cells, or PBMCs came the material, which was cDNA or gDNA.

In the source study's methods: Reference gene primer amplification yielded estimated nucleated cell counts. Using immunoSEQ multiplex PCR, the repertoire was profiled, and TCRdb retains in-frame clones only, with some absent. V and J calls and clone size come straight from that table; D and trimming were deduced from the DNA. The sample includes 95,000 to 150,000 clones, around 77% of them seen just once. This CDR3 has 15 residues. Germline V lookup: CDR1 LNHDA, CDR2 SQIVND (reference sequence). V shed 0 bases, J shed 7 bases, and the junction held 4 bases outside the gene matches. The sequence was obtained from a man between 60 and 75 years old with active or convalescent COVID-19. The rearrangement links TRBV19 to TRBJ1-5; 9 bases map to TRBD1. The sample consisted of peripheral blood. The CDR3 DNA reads TGTGCCAGTAGTATAGACGGACAGGGGTGGCAGCCCCAGCATTTT. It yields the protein CASSIDGQGWQPQHF.